This TCR beta chain was sequenced in a study of blood T cells in healthy people across ages (dated by TCRdb to 2013 to 2016). Some background on the complete study: Template switching captured roughly one uniquely barcoded TCR beta cDNA molecule per two T cells in model experiments. Age-related changes in TCR beta repertoire diversity were measured in the study by deep sequencing normalized with unique cDNA molecular identifiers. To avoid experimental bias, donors of different ages were spread randomly across the sequencing lanes. Using the same blood draw, the study looked at two additional independent replicas of 1 million unique cDNA reads for two donors, one aged 18 to 30 and the other aged 80 or older. Donors were grouped into four age groups: young (average about 15 years), middle-aged (39), aged (about 59) and long-lived (approximately 81).

Libraries were made using 5' RACE. TCRdb records Illumina HiSeq 2500 as the sequencer. A second PCR of roughly 7 to 12 cycles was run with a J-beta primer mix and a sample-barcoded 5' primer. A template-switch 5' adaptor carrying 12 random nucleotides introduced a unique molecular identifier onto each TCR beta cDNA molecule. Each sample yielded at least 3 million CDR3-containing paired-end reads. All of the RNA was converted into first-strand cDNA using the Mint cDNA synthesis kit, with a TRBC-specific oligonucleotide serving as the primer. Following uracil-DNA glycosylase treatment, all cDNA underwent a first 18-cycle PCR with the universal primers M1SS and BC2_uni_R. Regarding the original processing steps: For normalization, 1 million high-quality reads were randomly selected from each sample, with every read carrying a distinct molecular identifier. Instead of being binned into consensus sequences, reads with shared molecular identifiers were discarded. MiTCR, run with a Q25 quality threshold and the strictest error-elimination algorithm, handled CDR3 identification, clonotype clustering and error correction. A nonparametric unseen species model with Euler transformation was used to estimate lower-bound total TCR beta diversity. TCRdb reworked the public reads: Q25 trimming with fastp, MiXCR clone assembly, productive beta chains retained. For every CDR3 protein sequence, its rows merge into one entry that carries the most common genes and DNA. In this record, the V and J calls reflect TCRdb's handling and not the investigators' own analysis. This sample has hundreds of thousands of distinct CDR3 sequences in its table, and approximately 40% of those were observed once. The top ten clonotypes cover 25% to 35% of the sample.

Systemically healthy Caucasian individuals from Russia, 39 in total and aged about 6 to 100 years, were included as donors. About 10 milliliters of peripheral blood were drawn from each donor into EDTA-treated Vacutainer tubes. Ficoll-Paque density-gradient centrifugation was used to isolate PBMCs, with at least 6.5 million per sample. Total RNA was extracted from PBMCs with Trizol reagent, with at least 6 micrograms obtained per sample. Naive CD45RAhigh/CD27high T cell percentages were measured by flow cytometry on a PBMC aliquot from every donor. General findings and caveats noted by the study authors: Estimates of total diversity based on one million sequenced T cells were regarded as lower bounds and as underestimates. The long-lived group showed more naive CD4+ T cells, fewer expanded clones and increased TCR diversity than the aged group, suggesting age selection. Because the CMV infection status of the donors was unknown, age-related changes in expanded clonotypes may potentially have been confounded. Conclusive comparison of naive and antigen-experienced compartments was prevented by the profiling of bulk unsorted PBMCs. Observed TCR beta diversity per million T cells fell roughly linearly with age, and a significant reduction was already apparent by age around 36. The percentage of naive T cells measured by flow cytometry correlated strongly with observed TCR beta diversity.

Turning to this clonotype: It has no known antigen specificity. There are no base qualities to consult, and no much larger clone falls within one base.

The CDR1 and CDR2 encoded by the germline V gene are SGHDN and FVKESK. V is cut back by 6 bases and J by 11 bases, with 15 bases in the junction unmatched. CDR3 length: 14 amino acids, cysteine to phenylalanine. Solely the CDR3 DNA is kept, with 42 bases framed from the first base. The chain is encoded by TRBV14 joined to TRBJ2-5; 7 bases in the middle match TRBD1. The sequenced sample consisted of blood. The TCR comes from a man aged 80 or over in good health. CDR3 reads: CASSRDSLNNKQYF. In nucleotides, the sequence is TGTGCCAGCAGTCGGGACAGCCTTAACAATAAGCAGTACTTC. When the CDR3 is completed using the reference TRBV14 and TRBJ2-5 genes on either side, the full variable domain is EAGVTQFPSHSVIEKGQTVTLRCDPISGHDNLYWYRRVMGKEIKFLLHFVKESKQDESGMPNNRFLAERTGGTYSTLKVQPAELEDSGVYFCASSRDSLNNKQYFGPGTRLLVL.